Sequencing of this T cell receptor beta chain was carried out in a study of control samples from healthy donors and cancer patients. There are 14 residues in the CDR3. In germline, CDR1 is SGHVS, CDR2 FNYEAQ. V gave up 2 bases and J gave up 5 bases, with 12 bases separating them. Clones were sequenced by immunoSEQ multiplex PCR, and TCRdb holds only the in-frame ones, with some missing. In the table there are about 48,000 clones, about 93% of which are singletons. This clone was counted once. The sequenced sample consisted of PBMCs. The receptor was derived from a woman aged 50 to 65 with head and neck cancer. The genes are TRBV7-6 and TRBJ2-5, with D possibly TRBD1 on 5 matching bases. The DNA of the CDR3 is TGTGCCAGCAGCTTATTACAGGATGTGGAGACCCAGTACTTC. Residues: CASSLLQDVETQYF.